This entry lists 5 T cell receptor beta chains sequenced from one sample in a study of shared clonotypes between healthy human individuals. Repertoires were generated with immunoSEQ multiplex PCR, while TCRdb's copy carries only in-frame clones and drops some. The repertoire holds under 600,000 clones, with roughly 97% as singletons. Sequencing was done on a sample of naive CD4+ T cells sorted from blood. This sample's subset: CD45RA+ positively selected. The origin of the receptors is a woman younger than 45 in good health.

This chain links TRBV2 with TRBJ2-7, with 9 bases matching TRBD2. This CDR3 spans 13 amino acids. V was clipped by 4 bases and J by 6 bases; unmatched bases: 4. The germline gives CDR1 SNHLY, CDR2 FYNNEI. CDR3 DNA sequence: TGTGCCAGCAGTGCCGGACTAGCGCTCGAGCAGTACTTC. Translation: CASSAGLALEQYF.

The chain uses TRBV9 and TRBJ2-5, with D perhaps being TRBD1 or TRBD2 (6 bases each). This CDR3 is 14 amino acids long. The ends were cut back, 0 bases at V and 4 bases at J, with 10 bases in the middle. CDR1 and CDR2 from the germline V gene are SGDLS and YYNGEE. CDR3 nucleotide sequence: TGTGCCAGCAGCGTAGTGGGGGGCTCAGAGACCCAGTACTTC. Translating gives CASSVVGGSETQYF.

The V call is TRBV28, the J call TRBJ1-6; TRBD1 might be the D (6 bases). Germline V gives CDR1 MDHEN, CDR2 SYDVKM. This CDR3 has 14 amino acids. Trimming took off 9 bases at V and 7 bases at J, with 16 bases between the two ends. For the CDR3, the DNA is TGTGCCAGTAAACCGGGACAAAGGAATTCACCCCTCCACTTT. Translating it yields CASKPGQRNSPLHF.

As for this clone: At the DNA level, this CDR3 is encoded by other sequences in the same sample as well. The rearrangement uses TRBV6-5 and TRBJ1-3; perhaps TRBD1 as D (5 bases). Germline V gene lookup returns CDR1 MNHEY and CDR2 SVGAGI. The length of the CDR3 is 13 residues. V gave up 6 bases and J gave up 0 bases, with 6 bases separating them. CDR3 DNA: TGTGCCAGCAGGAGGGGCTCTGGAAACACCATATATTTT. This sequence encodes CASRRGSGNTIYF.

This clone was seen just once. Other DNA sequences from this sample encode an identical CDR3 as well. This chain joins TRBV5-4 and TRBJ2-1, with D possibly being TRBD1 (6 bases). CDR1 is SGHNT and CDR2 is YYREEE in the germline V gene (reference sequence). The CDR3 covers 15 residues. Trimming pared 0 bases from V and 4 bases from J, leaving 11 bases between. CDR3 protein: CASSLDRGTYNEQFF. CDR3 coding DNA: TGTGCCAGCAGCTTGGATCGTGGGACATACAATGAGCAGTTCTTC.